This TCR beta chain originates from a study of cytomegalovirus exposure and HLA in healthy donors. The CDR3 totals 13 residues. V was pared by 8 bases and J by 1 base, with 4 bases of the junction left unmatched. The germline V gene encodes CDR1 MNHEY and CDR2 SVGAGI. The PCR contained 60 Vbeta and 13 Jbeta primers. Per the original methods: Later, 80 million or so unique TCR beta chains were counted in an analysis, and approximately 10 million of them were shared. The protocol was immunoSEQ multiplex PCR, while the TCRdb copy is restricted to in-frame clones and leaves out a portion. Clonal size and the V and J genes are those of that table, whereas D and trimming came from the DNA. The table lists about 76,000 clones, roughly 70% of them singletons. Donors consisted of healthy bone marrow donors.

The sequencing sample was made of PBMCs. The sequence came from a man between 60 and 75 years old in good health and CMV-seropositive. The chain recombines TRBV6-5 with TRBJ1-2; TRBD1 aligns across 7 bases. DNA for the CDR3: TGTGCCAGCTCCCCAGGGGGTAACTATGGCTACACCTTC. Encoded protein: CASSPGGNYGYTF.